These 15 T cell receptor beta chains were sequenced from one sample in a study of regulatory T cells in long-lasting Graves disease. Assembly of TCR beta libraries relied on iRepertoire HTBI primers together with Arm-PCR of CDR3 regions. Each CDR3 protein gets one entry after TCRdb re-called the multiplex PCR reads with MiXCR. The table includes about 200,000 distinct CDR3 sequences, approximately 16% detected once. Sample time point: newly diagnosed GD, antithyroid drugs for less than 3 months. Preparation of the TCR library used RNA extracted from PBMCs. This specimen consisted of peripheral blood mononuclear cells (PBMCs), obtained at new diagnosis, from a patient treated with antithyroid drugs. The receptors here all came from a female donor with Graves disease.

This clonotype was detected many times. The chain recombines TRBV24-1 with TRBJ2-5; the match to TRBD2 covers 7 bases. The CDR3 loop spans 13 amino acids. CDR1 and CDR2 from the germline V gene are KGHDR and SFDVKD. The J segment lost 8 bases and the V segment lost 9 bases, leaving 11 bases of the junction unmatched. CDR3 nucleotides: TGTGCCACCGCGTCTTGGGAGGGAGCCACCCAGTACTTC. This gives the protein CATASWEGATQYF.

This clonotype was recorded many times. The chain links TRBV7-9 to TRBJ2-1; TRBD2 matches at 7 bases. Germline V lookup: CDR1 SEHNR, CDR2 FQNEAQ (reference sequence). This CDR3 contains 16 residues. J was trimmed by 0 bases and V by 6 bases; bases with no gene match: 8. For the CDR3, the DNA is TGTGCCAGCAGGTGGGGGGGTCGGAGCTCCTACAATGAGCAGTTCTTC. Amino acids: CASRWGGRSSYNEQFF.

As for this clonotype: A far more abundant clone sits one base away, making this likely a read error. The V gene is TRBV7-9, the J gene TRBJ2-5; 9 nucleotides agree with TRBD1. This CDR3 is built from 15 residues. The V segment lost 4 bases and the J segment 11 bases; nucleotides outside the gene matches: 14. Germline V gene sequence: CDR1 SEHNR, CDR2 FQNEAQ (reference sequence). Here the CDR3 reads CASSSRGQGGDEQYF. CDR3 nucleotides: TGTGCCAGCAGCTCAAGGGGACAGGGAGGCGATGAGCAGTACTTC.

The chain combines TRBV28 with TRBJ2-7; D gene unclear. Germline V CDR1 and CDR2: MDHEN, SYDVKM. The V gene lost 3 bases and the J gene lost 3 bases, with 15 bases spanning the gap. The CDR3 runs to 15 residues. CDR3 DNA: TGTGCCAGCAGTTTTCGAGGACCGACCTTCTACGAGCAGTACTTC. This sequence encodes CASSFRGPTFYEQYF.

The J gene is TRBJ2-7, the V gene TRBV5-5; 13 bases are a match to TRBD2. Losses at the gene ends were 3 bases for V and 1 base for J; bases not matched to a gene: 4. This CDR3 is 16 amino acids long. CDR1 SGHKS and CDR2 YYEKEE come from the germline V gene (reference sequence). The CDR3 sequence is CASSSLTSGRSYEQYF. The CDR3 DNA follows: TGTGCCAGCAGCTCTTTGACTAGCGGGAGGTCCTACGAGCAGTACTTC.

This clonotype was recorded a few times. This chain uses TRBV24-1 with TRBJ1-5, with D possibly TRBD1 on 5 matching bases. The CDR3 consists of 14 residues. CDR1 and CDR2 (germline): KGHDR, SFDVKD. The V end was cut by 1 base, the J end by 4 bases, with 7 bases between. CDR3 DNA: TGTGCCACCAGTGATTTAGGGGAGAATCAGCCCCAGCATTTT. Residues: CATSDLGENQPQHF.

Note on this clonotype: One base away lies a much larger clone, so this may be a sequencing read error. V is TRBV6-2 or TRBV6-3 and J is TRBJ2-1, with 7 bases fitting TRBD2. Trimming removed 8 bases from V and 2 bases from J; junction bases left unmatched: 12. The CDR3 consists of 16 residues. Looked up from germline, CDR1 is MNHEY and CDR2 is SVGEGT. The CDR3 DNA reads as TGTGCCAGCTGTCTCGGGCCGACTAGCCCCTACAATGAGCAGTTCTTC. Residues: CASCLGPTSPYNEQFF.

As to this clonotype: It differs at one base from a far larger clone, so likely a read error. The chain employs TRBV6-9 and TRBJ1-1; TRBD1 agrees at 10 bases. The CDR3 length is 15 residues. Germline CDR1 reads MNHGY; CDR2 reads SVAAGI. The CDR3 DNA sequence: TGTGCCGGCAGTTCTTGGACAGGGGGGAACACTGAAGCTTTCTTT. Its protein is CAGSSWTGGNTEAFF.

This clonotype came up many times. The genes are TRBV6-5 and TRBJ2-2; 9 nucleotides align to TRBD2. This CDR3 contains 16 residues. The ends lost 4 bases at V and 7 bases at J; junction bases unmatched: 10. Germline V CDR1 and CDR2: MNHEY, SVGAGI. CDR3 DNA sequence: TGTGCCAGCAGTTCTCATAGCGGGAGATTCAGCGGGGAGCTGTTTTTT. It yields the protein CASSSHSGRFSGELFF.

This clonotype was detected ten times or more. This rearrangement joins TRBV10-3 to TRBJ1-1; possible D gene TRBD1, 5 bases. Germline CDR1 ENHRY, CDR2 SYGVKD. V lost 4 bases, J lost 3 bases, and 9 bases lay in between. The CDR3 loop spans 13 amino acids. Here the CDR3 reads CAISAGEYTEAFF. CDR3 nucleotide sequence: TGTGCCATCAGTGCGGGGGAGTACACTGAAGCTTTCTTT.

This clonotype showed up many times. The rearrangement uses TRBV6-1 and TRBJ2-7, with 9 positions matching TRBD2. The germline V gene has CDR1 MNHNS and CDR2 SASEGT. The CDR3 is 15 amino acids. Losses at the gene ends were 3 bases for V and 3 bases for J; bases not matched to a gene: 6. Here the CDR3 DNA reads TGTGCCAGCAGTGATTTGAGCGGGAGGTACTACGAGCAGTACTTC. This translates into CASSDLSGRYYEQYF.

The CDR3 DNA follows: TGCGCCAGCAGTGAGCACCCGCCCAGCACCTACGAGCAGTACTTC. Protein: CASSEHPPSTYEQYF. This chain uses TRBV10-2 with TRBJ2-7, with no clear D. V was pared by 2 bases and J by 2 bases, with 13 bases between. The CDR3 is made up of 15 amino acids. Germline loops: CDR1 WSHSY, CDR2 SAAADI.

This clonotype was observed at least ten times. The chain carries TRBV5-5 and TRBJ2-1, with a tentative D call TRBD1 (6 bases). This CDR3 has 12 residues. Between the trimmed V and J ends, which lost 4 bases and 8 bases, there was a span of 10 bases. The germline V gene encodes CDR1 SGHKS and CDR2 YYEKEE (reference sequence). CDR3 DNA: TGTGCCAGCAGCCATACAGGGTATGAGCAGTTCTTC. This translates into CASSHTGYEQFF. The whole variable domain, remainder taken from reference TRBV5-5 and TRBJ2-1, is DAGVTQSPTHLIKTRGQQVTLRCSPISGHKSVSWYQQVLGQGPQFIFQYYEKEERGRGNFPDRFSARQFPNYSSELNVNALLLGDSALYLCASSHTGYEQFFGPGTRLTVL.

The CDR3 reads CASRGQGDKNIQYF. CDR3 DNA sequence: TGTGCCAGCAGGGGACAGGGCGACAAAAACATTCAGTACTTC. The chain links TRBV2 to TRBJ2-4; 9 positions match TRBD1. The J segment lost 3 bases and the V segment lost 6 bases, leaving 3 bases of the junction unmatched. The germline V gene has CDR1 SNHLY and CDR2 FYNNEI. This CDR3 is built from 14 residues.

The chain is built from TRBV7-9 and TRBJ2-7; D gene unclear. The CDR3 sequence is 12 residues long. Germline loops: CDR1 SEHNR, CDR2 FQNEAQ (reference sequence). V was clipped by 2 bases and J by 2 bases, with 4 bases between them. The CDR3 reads CASSLTAYEQYF. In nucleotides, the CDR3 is TGTGCCAGCAGCTTAACGGCCTACGAGCAGTACTTC. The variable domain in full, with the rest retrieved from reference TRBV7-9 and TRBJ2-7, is DTGVSQNPRHKITKRGQNVTFRCDPISEHNRLYWYRQTLGQGPEFLTYFQNEAQLEKSRLLSDRFSAERPKGSFSTLEIQRTEQGDSAMYLCASSLTAYEQYFGPGTRLTVT.